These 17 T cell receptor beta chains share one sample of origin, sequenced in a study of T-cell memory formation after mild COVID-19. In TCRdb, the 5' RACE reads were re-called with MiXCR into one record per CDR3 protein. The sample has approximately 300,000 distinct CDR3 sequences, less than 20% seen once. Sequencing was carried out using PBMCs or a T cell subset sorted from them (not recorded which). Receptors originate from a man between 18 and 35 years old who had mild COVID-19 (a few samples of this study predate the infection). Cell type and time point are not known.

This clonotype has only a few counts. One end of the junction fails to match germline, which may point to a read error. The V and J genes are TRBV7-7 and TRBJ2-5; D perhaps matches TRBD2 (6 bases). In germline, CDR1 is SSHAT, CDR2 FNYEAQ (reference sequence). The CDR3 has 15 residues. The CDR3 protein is CASSPTSPGSETQYF. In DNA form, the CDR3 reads TGTGCTAGCAGCCCGACTAGTCCGGGGTCAGAGACCCAGTACTTC.

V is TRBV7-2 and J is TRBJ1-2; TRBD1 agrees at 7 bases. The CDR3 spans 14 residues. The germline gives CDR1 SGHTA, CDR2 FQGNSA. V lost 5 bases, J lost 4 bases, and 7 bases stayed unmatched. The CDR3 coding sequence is TGTGCCAGCAGCACCCGGGACAGAGCCTATGGCTACACCTTC. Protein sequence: CASSTRDRAYGYTF. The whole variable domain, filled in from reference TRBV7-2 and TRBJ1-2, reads GAGVSQSPSNKVTEKGKDVELRCDPISGHTALYWYRQSLGQGLEFLIYFQGNSAPDKSGLPSDRFSAERTGGSVSTLTIQRTQQEDSAVYLCASSTRDRAYGYTFGSGTRLTVV.

The CDR3 nucleotides are TGTGCCAGCAGCGAACAGAACGGGGGCGAGACCCAGTACTTC. Translation gives CASSEQNGGETQYF. The V call is TRBV5-6, the J call TRBJ2-5; the D gene could be TRBD1 or TRBD2 (6 bases each). This CDR3 region has 14 residues. Germline CDR1 and CDR2: SGHDT and YYEEEE. The V end was cut by 4 bases, the J end by 5 bases, with 15 bases between.

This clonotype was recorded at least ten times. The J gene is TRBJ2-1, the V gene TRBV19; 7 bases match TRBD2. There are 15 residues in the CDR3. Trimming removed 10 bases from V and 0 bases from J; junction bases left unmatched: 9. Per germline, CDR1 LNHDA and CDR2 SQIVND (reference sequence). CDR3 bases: TGTGCCACTGAGGCGGGGGTTAGCTCCTACAATGAGCAGTTCTTC. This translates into CATEAGVSSYNEQFF.

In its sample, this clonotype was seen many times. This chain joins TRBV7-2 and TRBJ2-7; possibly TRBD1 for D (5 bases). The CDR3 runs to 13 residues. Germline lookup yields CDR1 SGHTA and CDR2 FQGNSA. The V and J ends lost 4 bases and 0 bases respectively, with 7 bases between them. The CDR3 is CASSYDSSYEQYF. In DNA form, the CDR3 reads TGTGCCAGCAGCTACGACAGCTCCTACGAGCAGTACTTC.

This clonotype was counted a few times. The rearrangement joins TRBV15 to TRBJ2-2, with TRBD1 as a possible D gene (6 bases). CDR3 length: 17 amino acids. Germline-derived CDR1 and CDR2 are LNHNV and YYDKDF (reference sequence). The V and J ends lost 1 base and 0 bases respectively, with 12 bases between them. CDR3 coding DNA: TGTGCCACCAGCAGAGGCGGACAGTATCCGAACACCGGGGAGCTGTTTTTT. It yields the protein CATSRGGQYPNTGELFF.

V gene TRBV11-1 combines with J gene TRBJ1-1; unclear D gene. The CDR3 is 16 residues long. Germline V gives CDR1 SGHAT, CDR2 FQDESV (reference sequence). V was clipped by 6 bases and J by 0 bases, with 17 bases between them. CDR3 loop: CASRPTGRVMNTEAFF. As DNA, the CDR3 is TGTGCCAGCAGACCGACGGGGAGGGTCATGAACACTGAAGCTTTCTTT.

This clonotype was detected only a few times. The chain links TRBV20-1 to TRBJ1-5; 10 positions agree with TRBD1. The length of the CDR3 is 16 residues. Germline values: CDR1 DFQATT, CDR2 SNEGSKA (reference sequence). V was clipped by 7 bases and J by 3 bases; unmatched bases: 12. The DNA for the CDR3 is TGCAGTGTAAAAGGGACAGGGGAGTCCCTCAATCAGCCCCAGCATTTT. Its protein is CSVKGTGESLNQPQHF.

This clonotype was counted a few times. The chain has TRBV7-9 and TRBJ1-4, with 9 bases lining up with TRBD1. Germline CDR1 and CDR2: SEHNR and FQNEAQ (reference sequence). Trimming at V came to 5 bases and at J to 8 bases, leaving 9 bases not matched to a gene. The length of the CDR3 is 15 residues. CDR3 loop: CASSARDRAGEKLFF. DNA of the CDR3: TGTGCCAGCAGCGCCCGGGACAGGGCCGGGGAAAAACTGTTTTTT.

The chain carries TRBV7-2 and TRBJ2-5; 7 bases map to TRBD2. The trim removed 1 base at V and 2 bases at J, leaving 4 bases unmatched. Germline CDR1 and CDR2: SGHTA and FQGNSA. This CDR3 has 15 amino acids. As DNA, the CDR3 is TGTGCCAGCAGCTTAGTTGGCGGGGGTCAAGAGACCCAGTACTTC. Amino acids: CASSLVGGGQETQYF.

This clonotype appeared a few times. The DNA for the CDR3 is TGTGCCAGCAGCCAAGATCTGACAGCGTGGGAGACCCAGTACTTC. Protein product: CASSQDLTAWETQYF. The genes are TRBV4-2 and TRBJ2-5; D might be TRBD1 (5 bases). Trimming stripped 0 bases from V and 5 bases from J, with 13 bases between. Germline V lookup: CDR1 LGHNA, CDR2 YNFKEQ. This CDR3 has 15 amino acids.

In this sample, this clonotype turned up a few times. CDR3 sequence: CASSQVTAPGTEAFF. CDR3 bases: TGCGCCAGCAGCCAAGTAACAGCACCGGGCACTGAAGCTTTCTTT. V usage is TRBV4-1 and J usage is TRBJ1-1; no clear D. CDR1 MGHRA and CDR2 YSYEKL come from the germline V gene. There are 15 residues in the CDR3. V lost 1 base, J lost 4 bases, and 13 bases lay in between.

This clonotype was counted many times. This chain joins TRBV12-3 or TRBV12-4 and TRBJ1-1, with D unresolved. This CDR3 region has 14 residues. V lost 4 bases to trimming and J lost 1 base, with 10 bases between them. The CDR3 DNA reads TGTGCCAGCAGTTCTCGGCGAACGAACACTGAAGCTTTCTTT. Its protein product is CASSSRRTNTEAFF.

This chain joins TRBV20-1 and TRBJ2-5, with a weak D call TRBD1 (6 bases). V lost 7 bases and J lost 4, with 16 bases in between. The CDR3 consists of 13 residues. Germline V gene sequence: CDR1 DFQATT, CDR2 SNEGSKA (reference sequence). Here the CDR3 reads CSGQGWVGETQYF. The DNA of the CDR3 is TGCAGTGGCCAGGGGTGGGTTGGAGAGACCCAGTACTTC.

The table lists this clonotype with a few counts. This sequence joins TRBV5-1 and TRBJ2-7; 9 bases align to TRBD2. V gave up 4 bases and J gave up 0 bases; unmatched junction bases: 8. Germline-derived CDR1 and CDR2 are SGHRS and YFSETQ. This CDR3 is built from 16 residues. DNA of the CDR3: TGCGCCAGCAGCCCCCCGGCTAGCGGGGTCTCCTACGAGCAGTACGTC. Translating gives CASSPPASGVSYEQYV.

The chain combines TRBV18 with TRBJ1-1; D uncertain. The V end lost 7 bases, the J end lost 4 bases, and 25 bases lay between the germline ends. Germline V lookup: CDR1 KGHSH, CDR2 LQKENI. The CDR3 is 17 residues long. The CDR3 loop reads CASFTEKHGNYITEAFF. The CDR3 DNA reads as TGTGCCAGCTTTACTGAGAAACACGGTAATTATATCACTGAAGCTTTCTTT.

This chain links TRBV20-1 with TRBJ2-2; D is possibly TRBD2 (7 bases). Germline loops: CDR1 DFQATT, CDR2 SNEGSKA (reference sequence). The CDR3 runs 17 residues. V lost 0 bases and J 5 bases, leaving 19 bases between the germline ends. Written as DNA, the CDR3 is TGCAGTGCTAGAGATAGTAGTTCGGGGGGCGGAACCGGGGAGCTGTTTTTT. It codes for CSARDSSSGGGTGELFF.